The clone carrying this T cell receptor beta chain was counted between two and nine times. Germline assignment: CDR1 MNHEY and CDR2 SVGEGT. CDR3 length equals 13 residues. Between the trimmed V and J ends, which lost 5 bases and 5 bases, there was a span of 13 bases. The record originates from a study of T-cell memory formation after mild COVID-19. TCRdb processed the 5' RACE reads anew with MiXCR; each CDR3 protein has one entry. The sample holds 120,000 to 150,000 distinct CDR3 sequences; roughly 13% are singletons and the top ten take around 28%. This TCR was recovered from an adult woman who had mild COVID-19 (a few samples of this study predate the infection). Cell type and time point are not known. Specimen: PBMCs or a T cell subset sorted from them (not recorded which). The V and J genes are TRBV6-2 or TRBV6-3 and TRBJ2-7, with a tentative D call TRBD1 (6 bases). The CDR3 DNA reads TGTGCCAGCAGTCACGGACAGCTCGACGAGCAGTACTTC. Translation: CASSHGQLDEQYF.